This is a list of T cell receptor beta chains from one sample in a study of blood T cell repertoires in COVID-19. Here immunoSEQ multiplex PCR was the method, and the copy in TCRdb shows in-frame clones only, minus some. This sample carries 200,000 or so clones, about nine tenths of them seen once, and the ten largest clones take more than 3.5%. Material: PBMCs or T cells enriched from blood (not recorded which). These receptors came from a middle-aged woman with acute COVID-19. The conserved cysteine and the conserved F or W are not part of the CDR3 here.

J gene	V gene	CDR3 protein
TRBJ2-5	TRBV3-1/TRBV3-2	ASSQDRSRQETQY
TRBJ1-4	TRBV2	ASMWTGLNEKLF
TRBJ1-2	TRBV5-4	ASSRRDRGLYGYT
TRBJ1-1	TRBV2	ASRGLTVNTEAF
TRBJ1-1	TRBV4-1	ASSQVGWEGNIEAF
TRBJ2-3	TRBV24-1	ATSDAYRDTQY
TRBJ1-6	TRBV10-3	AIRGQYNSPLH
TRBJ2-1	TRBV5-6	ASSGDRGRNEQF
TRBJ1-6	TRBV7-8	ASSLVGGDSPLH
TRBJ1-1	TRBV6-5	ASTGVWGDTEAF
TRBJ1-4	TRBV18	ASSPTAIGYEKLF
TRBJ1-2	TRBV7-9	ASSAGTGTFLGGYT
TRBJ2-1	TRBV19	ASSSKTGGSYNEQF
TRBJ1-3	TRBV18	ASSPPSVSSGNTIY